Detailed here is one T cell receptor (beta chain). In the original workflow: Amplification from reference gene primers served as the basis for estimated nucleated cell counts. Clones were sequenced by immunoSEQ multiplex PCR, and TCRdb holds only the in-frame ones, with some missing. V, J and clone size are taken as reported in that table, and D and trimming were inferred from the DNA itself. The data contain 200,000 to 250,000 clones, around 84% of them seen just once; the ten biggest clones take up 6% to 9%. The data belong to a study of blood T cell repertoires in COVID-19. The receptor was isolated from a woman aged 70 to 79 with active or convalescent COVID-19. The sample comprised peripheral blood.

CDR3 in amino acids: CASSEDSFYEQYF. CDR3 in DNA: TGTGCCAGCAGCGAGGACAGTTTCTACGAGCAGTACTTC. The rearrangement uses TRBV4-2 and TRBJ2-7, with D possibly TRBD1 on 6 matching bases. CDR3 length: 13 amino acids. Trimming pared 5 bases from V and 3 bases from J, leaving 11 bases between. CDR1 LGHNA and CDR2 YNFKEQ come from the germline V gene.